This entry concerns a single TCR beta chain. This sample was included in a study of blood T cell repertoires in COVID-19. As for the study in general: Some COVID-19 samples were acute and others convalescent; all came from the United States, Italy and Spain. In each case, the material was cDNA or gDNA derived from T cells, B-cell-depleted T cells, or PBMCs.

In the study's own analysis: Scientists estimated how many nucleated cells there were by amplifying reference gene primers. Produced via immunoSEQ multiplex PCR; TCRdb's table is partial and in-frame only. The DNA was the basis for D and trimming; V, J and clone size are from that table. The repertoire holds 300,000 to 350,000 clones, with 80% to 90% as singletons. The V gene's germline CDR1 is GTSNPN and CDR2 SVGIG (reference sequence). The CDR3 contains 14 residues. Between the trimmed V and J ends, which lost 2 bases and 6 bases, there was a span of 17 bases. Seattle researchers signed up patients amid active infection and tracked them longitudinally.

The source of this sequence is a woman aged 45-65 years with COVID-19, enrolled during active disease. The sequencing sample was made of peripheral blood. The V and J genes are TRBV30 and TRBJ2-7, with D possibly matching TRBD2 (5 bases). The CDR3 protein is CAWSYKVPGGEQYF. As DNA, the CDR3 is TGTGCCTGGAGTTACAAGGTACCTGGAGGCGAGCAGTACTTC.